A selection of T cell receptor beta chains follows, all from one sample in a study of early T cells in non-severe SARS-CoV-2 infection. TCRdb processed the 5' RACE reads anew with MiXCR; each CDR3 protein has one entry. The sample consists of some 96,000 distinct CDR3 sequences, roughly 11% of them appearing once. Source: whole blood, taken at baseline. These receptors were collected from an adult who was a healthcare worker with PCR-confirmed SARS-CoV-2 infection or an uninfected control (not recorded which). Each CDR3 is given with its conserved first and last residue. Fields, in order: D gene, J gene, CDR3 length, V gene, clone size, CDR3 DNA, CDR3 protein. A D gene is named only where the DNA matches it firmly. For some rows the clone size is stated as once, few or many, or as a class when expanded; others skip it.

D: .; J: TRBJ2-3; length: 13; V: TRBV11-2; size: many; DNA: TGTGCCAGCAGCCCCTCACAGGGTCTTACGCAGTATTTT; CDR3: CASSPSQGLTQYF
D: .; J: TRBJ2-1; length: 15; V: TRBV5-1; size: many; DNA: TGCGCCAGCAGCTTGGGGTCGAGCTCCTACAATGAGCAGTTCTTC; CDR3: CASSLGSSSYNEQFF
D: .; J: TRBJ2-7; length: 13; V: TRBV2; size: .; DNA: TGTGCCAGGCGGGGACAGCCGGCGGGGGAGCAGTACTTC; CDR3: CARRGQPAGEQYF
D: .; J: TRBJ2-1; length: 8; V: TRBV20-1; size: .; DNA: TGCAGTCTTAATGAGCAGTTCTTC; CDR3: CSLNEQFF
D: .; J: TRBJ2-3; length: 13; V: TRBV29-1; size: many; DNA: TGCAGCGTTGTAGTGGGAGCGGTAGATACGCAGTATTTT; CDR3: CSVVVGAVDTQYF
D: TRBD1; J: TRBJ2-7; length: 13; V: TRBV4-1; size: few; DNA: TGCGCCAGCAGCCAAACAGGGGAGAACGAGCAGTACTTC; CDR3: CASSQTGENEQYF
D: TRBD2; J: TRBJ2-2; length: 17; V: TRBV27; size: .; DNA: TGTGCCAGCAGTCCCCAGAAGGCGGGAGAAGGTACCGGGGAGCTGTTTTTT; CDR3: CASSPQKAGEGTGELFF
D: .; J: TRBJ2-7; length: 16; V: TRBV6-1; size: .; DNA: TGTGCCAGCAGTGAATCGCGGGAAGACACATCCTACGAGCAGTACTTC; CDR3: CASSESREDTSYEQYF
D: .; J: TRBJ2-3; length: 16; V: TRBV20-1; size: few; DNA: TGCAGTGCTAGAGGGCCAGCCCCACCGTTCACAGATACGCAGTATTTT; CDR3: CSARGPAPPFTDTQYF
D: .; J: TRBJ2-1; length: 16; V: TRBV7-9; size: many; DNA: TGTGCCAGCAGCTCCACTCGACCCTCCTACGACAATGAGCAGTTCTTC; CDR3: CASSSTRPSYDNEQFF
D: .; J: TRBJ2-7; length: 12; V: TRBV20-1; size: .; DNA: TGCAGTGCTAGACAGGAAATTTACGAGCAGTACTTC; CDR3: CSARQEIYEQYF
D: .; J: TRBJ1-2; length: 12; V: TRBV18; size: many; DNA: TGTGCCAGCTCACCCGCGGTGTATGGCTACACCTTC; CDR3: CASSPAVYGYTF
D: .; J: TRBJ2-7; length: 11; V: TRBV29-1; size: few; DNA: TGCAGCGTTGAAGTCTCCTACGAGCAGTACTTC; CDR3: CSVEVSYEQYF
D: .; J: TRBJ2-2; length: 16; V: TRBV6-5; size: .; DNA: TGTGCCAGCAGTTCCGGGGTTTGGGGGATCACCGGGGAGCTGTTTTTT; CDR3: CASSSGVWGITGELFF
D: TRBD1; J: TRBJ2-4; length: 16; V: TRBV7-2; size: many; DNA: TGTGCCAGCAGCCGAGACAGGGTGGGAGCCAAAAACATTCAGTACTTC; CDR3: CASSRDRVGAKNIQYF
D: TRBD1; J: TRBJ2-3; length: 17; V: TRBV3-1; size: .; DNA: TGTGCCAGCAGTCAAGTCGTGAACAGGGGCGTTACAGATACGCAGTATTTT; CDR3: CASSQVVNRGVTDTQYF
D: TRBD1; J: TRBJ2-1; length: 15; V: TRBV29-1; size: .; DNA: TGCAGCTCCTCCTGGGACAGGGTGAAGGACAATGAGCAGTTCTTC; CDR3: CSSSWDRVKDNEQFF
D: .; J: TRBJ1-5; length: 16; V: TRBV6-5; size: .; DNA: TGTGCCAGCAGTTACTCAGTCGTAGGGAGCAATCAGCCCCAGCATTTT; CDR3: CASSYSVVGSNQPQHF
D: TRBD1; J: TRBJ2-2; length: 17; V: TRBV2; size: many; DNA: TGTGCCAGCAGCCTCGGGACAGGCCGGGGCCACACCGGGGAGCTGTTTTTT; CDR3: CASSLGTGRGHTGELFF
D: .; J: TRBJ2-1; length: 14; V: TRBV11-2; size: few; DNA: TGTGCCAGCAGCCCCAAGATGGGCGGGAATGAGCAGTTCTTC; CDR3: CASSPKMGGNEQFF
D: TRBD1; J: TRBJ2-7; length: 15; V: TRBV6-5; size: many; DNA: TGTGCCAGCAGTTACATGCAGACAGGGCCGGGCGAGCAGTACTTC; CDR3: CASSYMQTGPGEQYF
D: .; J: TRBJ2-7; length: 14; V: TRBV7-6; size: few; DNA: TGTGCCAGCAGCTCGAGGACGGCCTCCTACGAGCAGTACTTC; CDR3: CASSSRTASYEQYF
D: .; J: TRBJ2-1; length: 13; V: TRBV5-4; size: .; DNA: TGTGCCAGCACCTTGGGGGGAGTGGATGAGCAGTTCTTC; CDR3: CASTLGGVDEQFF
D: .; J: TRBJ2-3; length: 12; V: TRBV24-1; size: few; DNA: TGTGCCACCAGTGATGAAAGGGTAACGCAGTATTTT; CDR3: CATSDERVTQYF
D: .; J: TRBJ2-7; length: 15; V: TRBV5-1; size: many; DNA: TGCGCCAGCAGCTTCCTGCTGGGGCCTGACTACGAGCAGTACTTC; CDR3: CASSFLLGPDYEQYF
D: .; J: TRBJ2-7; length: 14; V: TRBV6-5; size: few; DNA: TGTGCCAGCACCGACCGGGCCGACAACTACGAGCAGTACTTC; CDR3: CASTDRADNYEQYF
D: .; J: TRBJ2-1; length: 15; V: TRBV7-8; size: .; DNA: TGTGCCAGCAGCTTAGCCACCCAAGCCTTTACTGAGCAGTTCTTC; CDR3: CASSLATQAFTEQFF